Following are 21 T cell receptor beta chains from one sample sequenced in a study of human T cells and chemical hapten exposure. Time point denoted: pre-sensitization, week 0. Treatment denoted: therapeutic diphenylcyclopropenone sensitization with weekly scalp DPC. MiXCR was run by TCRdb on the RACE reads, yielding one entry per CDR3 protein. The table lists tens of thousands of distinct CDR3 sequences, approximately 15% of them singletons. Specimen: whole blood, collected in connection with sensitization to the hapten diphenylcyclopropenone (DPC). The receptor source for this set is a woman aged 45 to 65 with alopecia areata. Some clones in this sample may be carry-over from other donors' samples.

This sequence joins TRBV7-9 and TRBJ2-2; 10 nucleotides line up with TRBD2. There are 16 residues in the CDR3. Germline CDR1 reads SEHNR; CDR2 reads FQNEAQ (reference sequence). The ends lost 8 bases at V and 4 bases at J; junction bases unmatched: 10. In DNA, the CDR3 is TGTGCCAGCTGCCCCTTAGCGGGAGGAACCACCGGGGAGCTGTTTTTT. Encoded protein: CASCPLAGGTTGELFF. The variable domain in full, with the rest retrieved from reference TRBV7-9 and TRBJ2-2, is DTGVSQNPRHKITKRGQNVTFRCDPISEHNRLYWYRQTLGQGPEFLTYFQNEAQLEKSRLLSDRFSAERPKGSFSTLEIQRTEQGDSAMYLCASCPLAGGTTGELFFGEGSRLTVL.

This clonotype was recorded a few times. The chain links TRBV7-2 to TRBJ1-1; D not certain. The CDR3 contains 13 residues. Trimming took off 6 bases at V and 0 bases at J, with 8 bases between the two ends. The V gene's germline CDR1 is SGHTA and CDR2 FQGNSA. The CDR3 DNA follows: TGTGCCAGCAGACCTATCGTGAACACTGAAGCTTTCTTT. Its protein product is CASRPIVNTEAFF.

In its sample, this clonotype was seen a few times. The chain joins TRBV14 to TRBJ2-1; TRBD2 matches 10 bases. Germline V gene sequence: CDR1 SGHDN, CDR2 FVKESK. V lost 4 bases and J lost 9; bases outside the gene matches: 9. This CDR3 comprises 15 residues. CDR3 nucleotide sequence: TGTGCCAGCAGCCTCCTAGCGGGAGTGAGTGCTGAGCAGTTCTTC. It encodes CASSLLAGVSAEQFF.

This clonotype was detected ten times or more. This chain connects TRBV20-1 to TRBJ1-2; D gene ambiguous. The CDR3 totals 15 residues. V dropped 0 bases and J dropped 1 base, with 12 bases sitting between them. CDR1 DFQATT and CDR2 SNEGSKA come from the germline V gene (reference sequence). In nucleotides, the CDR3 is TGCAGTGCTAGAGATGATGTGGGAATTAACTATGGCTACACCTTC. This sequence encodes CSARDDVGINYGYTF.

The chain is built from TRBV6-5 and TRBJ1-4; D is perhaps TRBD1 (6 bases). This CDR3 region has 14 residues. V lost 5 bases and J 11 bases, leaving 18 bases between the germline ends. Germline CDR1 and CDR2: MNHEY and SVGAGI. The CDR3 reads CASSEGGELAKLFF. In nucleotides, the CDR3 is TGTGCCAGCAGTGAGGGGGGGGAACTAGCGAAACTGTTTTTT.

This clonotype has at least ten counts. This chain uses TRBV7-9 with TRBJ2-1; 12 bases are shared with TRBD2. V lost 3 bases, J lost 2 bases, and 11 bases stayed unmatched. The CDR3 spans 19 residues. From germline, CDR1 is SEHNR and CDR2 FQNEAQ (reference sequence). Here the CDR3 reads CASSFQPPGLAGTYNEQFF. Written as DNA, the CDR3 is TGTGCCAGCAGCTTCCAGCCCCCCGGACTAGCGGGAACCTACAATGAGCAGTTCTTC.

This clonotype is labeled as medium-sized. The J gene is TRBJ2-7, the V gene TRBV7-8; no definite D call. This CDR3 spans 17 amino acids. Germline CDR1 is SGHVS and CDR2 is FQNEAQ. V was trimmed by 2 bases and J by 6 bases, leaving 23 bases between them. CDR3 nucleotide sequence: TGTGCCAGCAGCTTACCACTCAGGTGGGCCTCCCAAGGCGAGCAGTACTTC. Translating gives CASSLPLRWASQGEQYF. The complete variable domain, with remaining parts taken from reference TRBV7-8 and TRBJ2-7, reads GAGVSQSPRYKVAKRGQDVALRCDPISGHVSLFWYQQALGQGPEFLTYFQNEAQLDKSGLPSDRFFAERPEGSVSTLKIQRTQQEDSAVYLCASSLPLRWASQGEQYFGPGTRLTVT.

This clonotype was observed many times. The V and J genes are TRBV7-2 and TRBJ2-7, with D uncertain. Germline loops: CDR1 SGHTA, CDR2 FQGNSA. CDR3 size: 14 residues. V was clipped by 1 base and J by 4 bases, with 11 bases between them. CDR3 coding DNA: TGTGCCAGCAGCTTAGAACGAGGACCGTACGAGCAGTACTTC. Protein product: CASSLERGPYEQYF.

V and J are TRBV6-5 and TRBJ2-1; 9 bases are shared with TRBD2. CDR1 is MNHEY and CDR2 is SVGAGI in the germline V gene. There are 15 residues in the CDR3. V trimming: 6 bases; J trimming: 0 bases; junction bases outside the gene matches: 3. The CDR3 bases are TGTGCCAGCAGGTCTAGCGGGAACTCCTACAATGAGCAGTTCTTC. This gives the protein CASRSSGNSYNEQFF.

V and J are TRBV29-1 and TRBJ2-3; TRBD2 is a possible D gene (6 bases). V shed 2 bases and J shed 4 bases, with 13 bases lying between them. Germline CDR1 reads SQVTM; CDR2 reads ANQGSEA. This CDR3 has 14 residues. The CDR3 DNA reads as TGCAGCGTTGAAACCCAGACTAGACCAGATACGCAGTATTTT. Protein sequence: CSVETQTRPDTQYF.

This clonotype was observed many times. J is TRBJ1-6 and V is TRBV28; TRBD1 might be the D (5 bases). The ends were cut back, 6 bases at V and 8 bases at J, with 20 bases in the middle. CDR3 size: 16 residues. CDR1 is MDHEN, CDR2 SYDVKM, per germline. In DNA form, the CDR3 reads TGTGCCAGCAGGAGCCGGGACCCTGGTCGGGATTCACCCCTCCACTTT. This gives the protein CASRSRDPGRDSPLHF.

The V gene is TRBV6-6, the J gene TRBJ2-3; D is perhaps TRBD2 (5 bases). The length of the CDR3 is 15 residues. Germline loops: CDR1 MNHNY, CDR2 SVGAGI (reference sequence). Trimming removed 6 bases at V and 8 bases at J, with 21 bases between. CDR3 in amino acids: CASSTGLTRFVTQYF. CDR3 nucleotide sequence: TGTGCCAGCAGCACCGGACTTACAAGATTTGTTACGCAGTATTTT.

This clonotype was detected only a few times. The CDR3 loop reads CAISEQGMDTQYF. DNA of the CDR3: TGTGCCATCAGCGAGCAGGGGATGGATACGCAGTATTTT. The rearrangement links TRBV10-3 to TRBJ2-3, with D perhaps matching TRBD1 (6 bases). Trimming cost V 6 bases and J 6 bases, with 13 bases left between them. The CDR3 spans 13 residues. Germline V gene lookup returns CDR1 ENHRY and CDR2 SYGVKD.

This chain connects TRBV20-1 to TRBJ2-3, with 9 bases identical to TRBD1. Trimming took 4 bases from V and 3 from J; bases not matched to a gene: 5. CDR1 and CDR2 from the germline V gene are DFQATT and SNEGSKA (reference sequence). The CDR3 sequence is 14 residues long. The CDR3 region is CSANRDRETDTQYF. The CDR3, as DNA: TGCAGTGCTAACCGGGACAGGGAAACAGATACGCAGTATTTT.

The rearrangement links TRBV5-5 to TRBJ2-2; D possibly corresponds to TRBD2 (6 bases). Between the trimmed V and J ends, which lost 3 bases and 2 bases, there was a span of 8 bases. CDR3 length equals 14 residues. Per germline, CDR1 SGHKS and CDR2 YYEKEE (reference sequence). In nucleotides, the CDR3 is TGTGCCAGCAGCTGGGACTTAAACACCGGGGAGCTGTTTTTT. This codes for CASSWDLNTGELFF.

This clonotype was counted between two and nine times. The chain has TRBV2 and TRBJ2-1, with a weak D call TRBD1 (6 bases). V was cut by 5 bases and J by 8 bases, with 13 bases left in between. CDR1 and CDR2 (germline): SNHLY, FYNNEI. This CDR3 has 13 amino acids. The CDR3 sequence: CASSRTGPDEQFF. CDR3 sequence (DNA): TGTGCCAGCAGTCGAACAGGGCCAGATGAGCAGTTCTTC.

The DNA for the CDR3 is TGTGCCAGCAGGCCCGCCTCACAGGGCCCTGGAAACACCATATATTTT. This gives the protein CASRPASQGPGNTIYF. This chain joins TRBV6-5 and TRBJ1-3; TRBD1 might be the D (6 bases). The CDR3 is 16 residues long. Germline values: CDR1 MNHEY, CDR2 SVGAGI. The germline V and J ends were trimmed by 6 bases and 2 bases, with 17 bases remaining between them.

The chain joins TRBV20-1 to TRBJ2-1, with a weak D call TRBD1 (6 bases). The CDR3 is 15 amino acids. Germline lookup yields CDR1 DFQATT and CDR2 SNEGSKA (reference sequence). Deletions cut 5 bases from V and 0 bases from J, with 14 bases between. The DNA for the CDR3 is TGCAGTGCTCGTCGACAGGCGGCCTCCTACAATGAGCAGTTCTTC. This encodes CSARRQAASYNEQFF.

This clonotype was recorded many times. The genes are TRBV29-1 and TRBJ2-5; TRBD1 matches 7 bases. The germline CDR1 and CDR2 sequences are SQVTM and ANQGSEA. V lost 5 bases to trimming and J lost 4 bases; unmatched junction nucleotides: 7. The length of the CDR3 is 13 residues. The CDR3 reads CSVQPGGGETQYF. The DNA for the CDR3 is TGCAGCGTTCAGCCAGGGGGTGGAGAGACCCAGTACTTC.

The CDR3 DNA sequence: TGCAGCGTTGTGTCCCCGGCGGAGACCCAGTACTTC. Protein sequence: CSVVSPAETQYF. The V call is TRBV29-1, the J call TRBJ2-5; no clear D. The ends were cut back, 4 bases at V and 5 bases at J, with 11 bases in the middle. CDR3 size: 12 residues. CDR1 and CDR2 from the germline V gene are SQVTM and ANQGSEA.

The CDR3 sequence is CASSPDLADRNNEQFF. The CDR3 coding sequence is TGTGCCAGCAGTCCGGATCTAGCGGATAGAAACAATGAGCAGTTCTTC. The J gene is TRBJ2-1, the V gene TRBV6-2 or TRBV6-3; TRBD2 matches at 7 bases. CDR1 is MNHEY, CDR2 SVGEGT, per germline. The CDR3 has 16 amino acids. J gave up 5 bases and V 5 bases, and 12 bases lay outside the gene matches.